In this sample, the clone carrying this T cell receptor beta chain turned up a few times. The antigen is unknown. The CDR3 consists of 19 residues. The ends lost 3 bases at V and 2 bases at J; junction bases unmatched: 18. CDR1 SGDLS and CDR2 YYNGEE come from the germline V gene. The data belong to a study of T-cell memory formation after mild COVID-19. Broader study findings: Later expanders leaned CD4+, whereas day 15 to 85 contracting clones were balanced CD4/CD8. Prior to infection, memory already included some responding clones, suggesting cross-reactive memory joined.

In TCRdb, the 5' RACE reads were re-called with MiXCR into one record per CDR3 protein. The top ten hold 7.5% to 9.5% of the sample, which has about 440,000 distinct CDR3 sequences, 15% to 25% seen once. The clonotype was recovered from an adult woman who had mild COVID-19 (a few samples of this study predate the infection). Cell type and time point are not known. V and J are TRBV9 and TRBJ2-3; 7 positions agree with TRBD2. The sample consisted of PBMCs or a T cell subset sorted from them (not recorded which). DNA for the CDR3: TGTGCCAGCAGCGGTCCCTGGGACTATGGCCAAAGGTCCACAGATACGCAGTATTTT. As protein: CASSGPWDYGQRSTDTQYF.